The next 20 T cell receptor beta chains were all read from a single sample in a study of regulatory T cells in long-lasting Graves disease. Investigators prepared the TCR beta libraries by applying iRepertoire HTBI primers and Arm-PCR of CDR3 regions. MiXCR, run by TCRdb on the multiplex PCR reads, gives a single entry per CDR3 protein. Of 400,000 to 600,000 distinct CDR3 sequences in the sample, roughly 21% are singletons; the top ten hold 6.5% to 9%. Sample time point: persistent/refractory GD, antithyroid drugs over 5 years with positive TRAb. PBMC-extracted RNA yielded the TCR library. The starting material was peripheral blood mononuclear cells (PBMCs), obtained when the disease was refractory, from a patient treated with antithyroid drugs. Receptors were obtained from a female donor with Graves disease.

Remarks on this clonotype: This may stem from a read error, because a much larger clone lies one nucleotide away. The chain joins TRBV7-3 to TRBJ2-2, with a possible D match to TRBD1 (6 bases). The CDR3 is 11 residues long. V lost 8 bases, J lost 5 bases, and 6 bases lay in between. CDR1 is SGHTA, CDR2 FQGTGA, per germline. The CDR3 DNA follows: TGTGCCAGCCAGGGGACCGGGGAGCTGTTTTTT. Its translation is CASQGTGELFF.

This clonotype was counted at least ten times. V and J are TRBV12-3 or TRBV12-4 and TRBJ1-1; D remains ambiguous. V lost 6 bases, J lost 0 bases, and 8 bases lay in between. The CDR3 runs to 13 residues. The CDR3: CASSGNMNTEAFF. CDR3 sequence (DNA): TGTGCCAGCAGCGGAAACATGAACACTGAAGCTTTCTTT.

This clonotype was recorded many times. The chain uses TRBV2 and TRBJ1-1; maybe TRBD1 (6 bases). This CDR3 spans 16 amino acids. V was trimmed by 6 bases and J by 5 bases, leaving 22 bases between them. CDR1 and CDR2 (germline): SNHLY, FYNNEI. The CDR3 sequence: CASSGQIGLGGTEAFF. The CDR3 DNA is TGTGCCAGCAGCGGACAGATAGGATTGGGTGGGACTGAAGCTTTCTTT.

The gene calls are TRBV20-1 and TRBJ1-1; 9 bases fit TRBD1. From germline, CDR1 is DFQATT and CDR2 SNEGSKA (reference sequence). The CDR3 is 13 amino acids. V dropped 2 bases and J dropped 5; count of bases not matched to a gene: 3. In DNA, the CDR3 is TGCAGTGCTAGAAACAGGGGGCAAACTGAAGCTTTCTTT. This sequence encodes CSARNRGQTEAFF.

At least ten counts were recorded for this clonotype. The V gene is TRBV2, the J gene TRBJ2-7; D is possibly TRBD1 or TRBD2 (6 bases each). Germline V gene sequence: CDR1 SNHLY, CDR2 FYNNEI. V dropped 2 bases and J dropped 2 bases, with 13 bases sitting between them. The CDR3 has 15 amino acids. The CDR3 protein is CASSESGGATYEQYF. The CDR3 nucleotides are TGTGCCAGCAGTGAATCCGGGGGCGCCACCTACGAGCAGTACTTC.

The V and J genes are TRBV27 and TRBJ2-7; 7 bases fit TRBD1. This CDR3 comprises 15 residues. Germline V gene lookup returns CDR1 MNHEY and CDR2 SMNVEV (reference sequence). V lost 4 bases and J lost 1; bases outside the gene matches: 7. The CDR3: CASSYGTVGSYEQYF. The CDR3 nucleotides are TGTGCCAGCAGTTACGGGACAGTAGGATCCTACGAGCAGTACTTC.

This clonotype was counted at least ten times. The chain is built from TRBV11-3 and TRBJ2-5; the match to TRBD1 covers 11 bases. CDR3 length: 15 amino acids. Germline V gene data show CDR1 as SGHNT and CDR2 as YENEEA. V shed 3 bases and J 3 bases; nucleotides not matched to a gene: 3. The CDR3 DNA is TGTGCCAGCAGCTTGTGGACAGGGGGCGAAGAGACCCAGTACTTC. It specifies CASSLWTGGEETQYF.

This clonotype was seen at least ten times. The germline gene is not matched at one end of the junction; a read error may be the cause. This sequence joins TRBV7-2 and TRBJ2-7; TRBD1 matches at 12 bases. The CDR3 totals 11 residues. Germline V gene sequence: CDR1 SGHTA, CDR2 FQGNSA. The CDR3 sequence: CASSLGDRGHF. For the CDR3, the DNA is TGTGCCAGCAGCTTAGGGGACAGGGGGCACTTC. The full variable domain, in which reference TRBV7-2 and TRBJ2-7 provide the parts outside the CDR3, is GAGVSQSPSNKVTEKGKDVELRCDPISGHTALYWYRQSLGQGLEFLIYFQGNSAPDKSGLPSDRFSAERTGGSVSTLTIQRTQQEDSAVYLCASSLGDRGHFGPGTRLTVT.

The chain couples TRBV19 to TRBJ1-5, with D perhaps TRBD1 (6 bases). Germline CDR1 is LNHDA and CDR2 is SQIVND (reference sequence). The CDR3 length is 15 residues. V was pared by 4 bases and J by 6 bases, with 16 bases between. In DNA, the CDR3 is TGTGCCAGTAGTACCACAGGACAGAACACTCAGCCCCAGCATTTT. Translated, it gives CASSTTGQNTQPQHF.

This clonotype was found many times. This chain links TRBV3-1 with TRBJ2-5; weak D call: TRBD1 (6 bases). CDR3 length: 14 residues. Germline lookup yields CDR1 LGHDT and CDR2 YNNKEL (reference sequence). Between the trimmed V and J ends, which lost 3 bases and 1 base, there was a span of 9 bases. Here the CDR3 reads CASSHRTVQETQYF. For the CDR3, the DNA is TGTGCCAGCAGCCATCGGACAGTCCAAGAGACCCAGTACTTC.

This chain links TRBV11-2 with TRBJ1-6, with no clear D. This CDR3 has 13 amino acids. CDR1 is SGHAT, CDR2 FQNNGV, per germline. The V and J ends lost 4 bases and 7 bases respectively, with 8 bases between them. The CDR3 DNA follows: TGTGCCAGCAGCTCGGACTGGAATTCACCCCTCCACTTT. Translation gives CASSSDWNSPLHF.

The gene calls are TRBV5-8 and TRBJ2-1; weak D call: TRBD1 (5 bases). Germline V gene data show CDR1 as SGHTS and CDR2 as YDEGEE. V was shortened by 6 bases and J by 0 bases, with 13 bases between the two germline ends. This CDR3 is built from 15 residues. CDR3 residues: CASTSGGASYNEQFF. In DNA form, the CDR3 reads TGTGCCAGCACGAGTGGTGGGGCCTCCTACAATGAGCAGTTCTTC.

The chain joins TRBV30 to TRBJ2-5; 10 bases fit TRBD2. J was trimmed by 2 bases and V by 0 bases; bases with no gene match: 3. Germline V CDR1 and CDR2: GTSNPN, SVGIG (reference sequence). CDR3 length equals 15 residues. Here the CDR3 reads CAWSVGTSEQETQYF. For the CDR3, the DNA is TGTGCCTGGAGTGTTGGGACTAGCGAGCAAGAGACCCAGTACTTC.

The table lists this clonotype with many counts. The V call is TRBV28, the J call TRBJ1-1; D gene unclear. Germline-derived CDR1 and CDR2 are MDHEN and SYDVKM. The ends were cut back, 4 bases at V and 1 base at J, with 10 bases in the middle. The length of the CDR3 is 14 residues. The CDR3 is CASSWGVWNTEAFF. The CDR3 DNA reads TGTGCCAGCAGTTGGGGTGTTTGGAACACTGAAGCTTTCTTT.

V and J are TRBV5-1 and TRBJ2-3; 15 positions match TRBD2. The CDR3 runs to 16 residues. V shed 3 bases and J 4 bases; nucleotides not matched to a gene: 3. The germline V gene has CDR1 SGHRS and CDR2 YFSETQ. The CDR3 DNA reads TGCGCCAGCAGCTCGGGACTAGCGGGAGGCGCAGATACGCAGTATTTT. Translation: CASSSGLAGGADTQYF.

This clonotype has only one observation. This may stem from a read error, because a much larger clone lies one nucleotide away. This chain joins TRBV6-9 and TRBJ1-1, with a weak D call TRBD1 (6 bases). The CDR3 spans 13 residues. Germline CDR1 and CDR2: MNHGY and SVAAGI. The CDR3, as DNA: TGTGCCAGCCGTTGGGGGGGGGCAACTGAAGCTCTCTTT. Translated, it gives CASRWGGATEALF.

This clonotype was counted many times. The chain has TRBV11-2 and TRBJ1-1; D is unresolved. Germline V gene lookup returns CDR1 SGHAT and CDR2 FQNNGV. The CDR3 runs to 13 residues. With 4 bases removed from V and 3 bases from J, the gap between germline ends came to 9 bases. In DNA, the CDR3 is TGTGCCAGCAGCTCCTGGGATCACACTGAAGCTTTCTTT. It specifies CASSSWDHTEAFF. Using reference TRBV11-2 and TRBJ1-1 for the parts outside the CDR3, the full variable domain is EAGVAQSPRYKIIEKRQSVAFWCNPISGHATLYWYQQILGQGPKLLIQFQNNGVVDDSQLPKDRFSAERLKGVDSTLKIQPAKLEDSAVYLCASSSWDHTEAFFGQGTRLTVV.

In its sample, this clonotype was seen many times. The CDR3 region has the DNA TGTGCCAGCAGTAAAGGACAGCCACAAGAGACCCAGTACTTC. Amino acids: CASSKGQPQETQYF. V and J are TRBV2 and TRBJ2-5, with D possibly being TRBD1 (6 bases). With 5 bases removed from V and 2 bases from J, the gap between germline ends came to 12 bases. The length of the CDR3 is 14 residues. Germline V gives CDR1 SNHLY, CDR2 FYNNEI.

The table lists this clonotype with many counts. The chain couples TRBV28 to TRBJ2-7; perhaps TRBD1 as D (5 bases). Germline CDR1 MDHEN, CDR2 SYDVKM. This CDR3 is 13 amino acids long. V gave up 4 bases and J gave up 5 bases, with 12 bases separating them. The CDR3 sequence: CASSSFTGHEQYF. The CDR3 DNA is TGTGCCAGCAGTTCTTTTACAGGCCACGAGCAGTACTTC.

This clonotype turned up a few times. This rearrangement joins TRBV7-9 to TRBJ1-4; D perhaps matches TRBD1 (5 bases). In germline, CDR1 is SEHNR, CDR2 FQNEAQ (reference sequence). V was shortened by 7 bases and J by 5 bases, with 14 bases between the two germline ends. The CDR3 totals 14 residues. CDR3 in DNA: TGTGCCAGCATCCCCTTTGAGGGGAATGAAAAACTGTTTTTT. It encodes CASIPFEGNEKLFF. The whole variable domain, filled in from reference TRBV7-9 and TRBJ1-4, reads DTGVSQNPRHKITKRGQNVTFRCDPISEHNRLYWYRQTLGQGPEFLTYFQNEAQLEKSRLLSDRFSAERPKGSFSTLEIQRTEQGDSAMYLCASIPFEGNEKLFFGSGTQLSVL.